This is a list of T cell receptor beta chains from one sample in a study of blood T cells in healthy people across ages. TCRdb called the 5' RACE reads again in MiXCR, with one record for every CDR3 protein. This sample has about 1.8 million distinct CDR3 sequences, with 49% found just once. The sequenced sample was blood. The receptor source for this set is a middle-aged woman in good health. Both conserved end residues are part of each CDR3. The order of the fields is V gene, clone size, CDR3 length, CDR3 protein. Not all rows give a size; the values are once, few, many and, for expanded clones, a class.

>TRBV11-2|NA|14
CASSFKGQHNEQYF
>TRBV5-1|once|15
CASSLDPSTYNEQFF
>TRBV2|few|15
CASSEANRGYNEQFF
>TRBV6-2/TRBV6-3|few|12
CASRDGRDTQYF
>TRBV6-5|NA|17
CASSYSPVPRSTDTQYF
>TRBV7-8|many|17
CASRNPGLAGGGETQYF
>TRBV6-5|NA|15
CASSFTGRQPYEQYF
>TRBV7-8|NA|18
CASSSGTSGGLAKNIQYF
>TRBV20-1|NA|15
CSARGPGWKQETQYF
>TRBV11-1|NA|15
CASSDKGLLTDTQYF
>TRBV15|NA|16
CAASRVVGSLEETRYF
>TRBV6-2/TRBV6-3|NA|14
CASRTGPSNSPLHF
>TRBV4-3|few|14
CASSLVASVDEQFF
>TRBV15|NA|16
CATSSPGQGLTGELFF
>TRBV20-1|NA|14
CSARHRGLIETQYF
>TRBV7-9|NA|15
CASKPGLARHNEQFF
>TRBV20-1|once|15
CSARDRAGGRVEQFF
>TRBV12-5|few|16
CASGWNQKRGRYIQYF
>TRBV29-1|NA|16
CSVAGRKGRFQETQYF
>TRBV4-3|NA|15
CASSLVRGGRNEQFF
>TRBV20-1|few|15
CSARSNPDGAYEQYF